A single sample gave rise to the 31 T cell receptor beta chains below, sequenced in a study of cytomegalovirus exposure and HLA in healthy donors. The PCR contained 60 Vbeta and 13 Jbeta primers. Assay used: immunoSEQ multiplex PCR; TCRdb lists only in-frame clones, some missing. This sample has under 200,000 clones, with roughly 77% found just once. Specimen: PBMCs. The receptor source for this set is a woman between 45 and 65 years old in good health and CMV-seropositive.

The chain carries TRBV29-1 and TRBJ1-1; weak D call: TRBD1 (6 bases). V lost 6 bases, J lost 5 bases, and 19 bases lay in between. Germline V gene sequence: CDR1 SQVTM, CDR2 ANQGSEA. This CDR3 has 14 residues. As DNA, the CDR3 is TGCAGCGTGGGGACAAGAACCCGTAATACTGAAGCTTTCTTT. Translating it yields CSVGTRTRNTEAFF. Based on the CDR3 plus reference TRBV29-1 and TRBJ1-1, the full variable domain is SAVISQKPSRDICQRGTSLTIQCQVDSQVTMMFWYRQQPGQSLTLIATANQGSEATYESGFVIDKFPISRPNLTFSTLTVSNMSPEDSSIYLCSVGTRTRNTEAFFGQGTRLTVV.

The chain employs TRBV5-1 and TRBJ1-4, with TRBD1 matching over 9 bases. CDR3 length: 15 residues. The V gene's germline CDR1 is SGHRS and CDR2 YFSETQ. The junction had 7 bases not matched to a gene; V was cut back by 4 bases and J by 6 bases. The CDR3 nucleotides read TGCGCCAGCAGCCCCCACAGGGGGCTCGATGAAAAACTGTTTTTT. It codes for CASSPHRGLDEKLFF.

This clone came up a few times. The genes are TRBV9 and TRBJ2-3; 15 positions agree with TRBD2. Germline V gene data show CDR1 as SGDLS and CDR2 as YYNGEE. The CDR3 is 19 residues long. V shed 0 bases, J shed 6 bases, and the junction held 11 bases outside the gene matches. The chain's CDR3 is CASSVAGGLAGGPFDTQYF. CDR3 sequence (DNA): TGTGCCAGCAGCGTAGCCGGAGGACTAGCGGGGGGGCCTTTTGATACGCAGTATTTT.

In this sample, this clone turned up once. The chain joins TRBV19 to TRBJ2-5; 7 bases are a match to TRBD1. V lost 6 bases, J lost 5 bases, and 6 bases stayed unmatched. In germline, CDR1 is LNHDA, CDR2 SQIVND (reference sequence). The CDR3 covers 13 residues. In DNA form, the CDR3 reads TGTGCCAGTAGGGGGACAGCCCGGGAGACCCAGTACTTC. Protein: CASRGTARETQYF. The variable domain in full, completed from reference TRBV19 and TRBJ2-5, reads DGGITQSPKYLFRKEGQNVTLSCEQNLNHDAMYWYRQDPGQGLRLIYYSQIVNDFQKGDIAEGYSVSREKKESFPLTVTSAQKNPTAFYLCASRGTARETQYFGPGTRLLVL.

This chain connects TRBV11-2 to TRBJ2-2, with D perhaps matching TRBD2 (5 bases). The ends were cut back, 0 bases at V and 9 bases at J, with 17 bases in the middle. Germline V lookup: CDR1 SGHAT, CDR2 FQNNGV. This CDR3 has 16 amino acids. CDR3 in amino acids: CASSLDPRTAGRELFF. In DNA form, the CDR3 reads TGTGCCAGCAGCTTAGATCCACGGACTGCCGGCAGGGAGCTGTTTTTT.

This clone showed up just once. The V and J genes are TRBV5-8 and TRBJ2-1; 8 nucleotides line up with TRBD1. CDR3 size: 15 residues. The ends lost 0 bases at V and 5 bases at J; junction bases unmatched: 4. Germline V CDR1 and CDR2: SGHTS, YDEGEE. The CDR3 DNA follows: TGTGCCAGCAGCTTGGGACAGGGGCGGAACAATGAGCAGTTCTTC. Translation gives CASSLGQGRNNEQFF.

The chain uses TRBV27 and TRBJ2-7; D may be TRBD1 (6 bases). The CDR3 extends over 12 amino acids. Germline V gene sequence: CDR1 MNHEY, CDR2 SMNVEV (reference sequence). V was cut by 8 bases and J by 2 bases, with 10 bases left in between. In DNA, the CDR3 is TGTGCCAGCGGGACACCTACCTACGAGCAGTACTTC. Protein: CASGTPTYEQYF.

This clone was detected only once. The rearrangement uses TRBV7-8 and TRBJ1-5, with 9 bases aligning to TRBD1. Germline assignment: CDR1 SGHVS and CDR2 FQNEAQ. The CDR3 covers 17 residues. Losses at the gene ends were 5 bases for V and 4 bases for J; bases not matched to a gene: 12. CDR3 bases: TGTGCCAGCAGCCCAGCAAACTCCGGGACAGGGAATCAGCCCCAGCATTTT. Translated, it gives CASSPANSGTGNQPQHF.

The chain couples TRBV28 to TRBJ2-2; TRBD2 might be the D (6 bases). CDR1 and CDR2 from the germline V gene are MDHEN and SYDVKM. Trimming shortened V by 7 bases and J by 5 bases, and 14 bases separated the two germline ends. The CDR3 totals 14 residues. CDR3 protein: CASKRGGRTGELFF. The DNA for the CDR3 is TGTGCCAGCAAGAGAGGAGGGAGAACCGGGGAGCTGTTTTTT. The variable domain in full, completed from reference TRBV28 and TRBJ2-2, reads DVKVTQSSRYLVKRTGEKVFLECVQDMDHENMFWYRQDPGLGLRLIYFSYDVKMKEKGDIPEGYSVSREKKERFSLILESASTNQTSMYLCASKRGGRTGELFFGEGSRLTVL.

This clone appeared a single time. The chain carries TRBV18 and TRBJ1-2, with 11 bases that match TRBD1. With V trimmed by 3 bases and J by 8 bases, 5 bases remained unmatched. Germline-derived CDR1 and CDR2 are KGHSH and LQKENI. CDR3 length equals 14 residues. CDR3 sequence: CASSPSGTGGGYTF. CDR3 nucleotide sequence: TGTGCCAGCTCACCCTCAGGGACAGGGGGAGGCTACACCTTC.

The chain employs TRBV11-3 and TRBJ2-5; 9 bases are shared with TRBD1. The junction had 7 bases not matched to a gene; V was cut back by 3 bases and J by 2 bases. The CDR3 totals 16 residues. Germline CDR1 and CDR2: SGHNT and YENEEA. The CDR3 is CASSFRGQGGQETQYF. The DNA for the CDR3 is TGTGCCAGCAGCTTTAGGGGACAGGGAGGTCAAGAGACCCAGTACTTC.

The chain recombines TRBV7-6 with TRBJ2-7; 10 bases are shared with TRBD1. The length of the CDR3 is 14 residues. Germline loops: CDR1 SGHVS, CDR2 FNYEAQ. V shed 5 bases, J shed 6 bases, and the junction held 7 bases outside the gene matches. Here the CDR3 DNA reads TGTGCCAGCAGCCTAGGGGGACAGGGGTGCGAGCAGTACTTC. Protein: CASSLGGQGCEQYF.

This chain joins TRBV11-2 and TRBJ2-5; tentative D call: TRBD2 (6 bases). V was trimmed by 4 bases and J by 1 base, leaving 7 bases between them. Germline values: CDR1 SGHAT, CDR2 FQNNGV. The CDR3 is made up of 13 amino acids. The CDR3 sequence: CASSSGLQETQYF. CDR3 DNA sequence: TGTGCCAGCAGCTCGGGACTCCAAGAGACCCAGTACTTC.

This clone occurred a few times. The chain joins TRBV30 to TRBJ2-5; 9 positions match TRBD1. CDR1 is GTSNPN, CDR2 SVGIG, per germline (reference sequence). The V segment lost 1 base and the J segment 5 bases; nucleotides outside the gene matches: 5. This CDR3 comprises 14 residues. The DNA of the CDR3 is TGTGCCTGGAGTGCGGGGACAGGGATGGAGACCCAGTACTTC. This encodes CAWSAGTGMETQYF.

The chain couples TRBV28 to TRBJ2-5; possible D gene TRBD1, 5 bases. In germline, CDR1 is MDHEN, CDR2 SYDVKM. V was shortened by 3 bases and J by 1 base, with 15 bases between the two germline ends. This CDR3 comprises 16 residues. The CDR3, as DNA: TGTGCCAGCAGTTTGTTGGTAAGGGGAATCCAAGAGACCCAGTACTTC. Translation gives CASSLLVRGIQETQYF.

The rearrangement joins TRBV29-1 to TRBJ1-2; 8 bases are a match to TRBD1. The CDR3 is 15 amino acids. Trimming at V came to 7 bases and at J to 6 bases, leaving 16 bases not matched to a gene. CDR1 is SQVTM and CDR2 is ANQGSEA in the germline V gene. The CDR3 DNA reads as TGCAGCGCTATATTATCCTCAGGGGGCGCGAATGGCTACACCTTC. This gives the protein CSAILSSGGANGYTF.

The gene calls are TRBV19 and TRBJ2-7; 10 bases line up with TRBD1. The germline V gene has CDR1 LNHDA and CDR2 SQIVND (reference sequence). V lost 1 base to trimming and J lost 5 bases; unmatched junction nucleotides: 14. The CDR3 has 18 amino acids. CDR3 residues: CASSIVLSLRQGADEQYF. The DNA for the CDR3 is TGTGCCAGTAGTATAGTTTTGTCGCTGCGACAGGGGGCAGACGAGCAGTACTTC.

This chain links TRBV7-6 with TRBJ1-2, with D possibly TRBD1 on 6 matching bases. V was clipped by 0 bases and J by 7 bases, with 9 bases between them. CDR1 and CDR2 (germline): SGHVS, FNYEAQ. This CDR3 has 13 residues. The CDR3 DNA reads TGTGCCAGCAGCTTAGCGCGACAGGCTGGCTACACCTTC. Protein product: CASSLARQAGYTF.

The rearrangement links TRBV6-5 to TRBJ1-5; D is undetermined. V lost 6 bases to trimming and J lost 3 bases, with 9 bases between them. The germline gives CDR1 MNHEY, CDR2 SVGAGI. The CDR3 covers 13 residues. The CDR3 spells CASSNSINQPQHF. The CDR3 region has the DNA TGTGCCAGCAGCAACTCGATCAATCAGCCCCAGCATTTT.

The chain uses TRBV2 and TRBJ2-7, with 14 bases that match TRBD2. From germline, CDR1 is SNHLY and CDR2 FYNNEI. J lost 12 bases, V lost 4 bases, and 14 bases had no gene match. This CDR3 is 16 amino acids long. Here the CDR3 DNA reads TGTGCCAGCAGTGGGCGGGACACGGGACTAGCGGGGGCCGCGTACTTC. Amino acid sequence: CASSGRDTGLAGAAYF.

This chain connects TRBV4-1 to TRBJ2-7; 7 bases are a match to TRBD1. Trimming removed 1 base from V and 2 bases from J; junction bases left unmatched: 5. Germline lookup yields CDR1 MGHRA and CDR2 YSYEKL. The CDR3 has 15 residues. In nucleotides, the CDR3 is TGCGCCAGCAGCCAAGGCACAGGGGACCCCTACGAGCAGTACTTC. Translation: CASSQGTGDPYEQYF.

This clone was recorded a few times. V gene TRBV2 combines with J gene TRBJ2-2; TRBD1 agrees at 7 bases. The J segment lost 3 bases and the V segment lost 0 bases, leaving 13 bases of the junction unmatched. Germline values: CDR1 SNHLY, CDR2 FYNNEI. The CDR3 runs 19 residues. The CDR3 DNA follows: TGTGCCAGCAGTGAAGCCCCGCCGGGACAGCGGACGGACACCGGGGAGCTGTTTTTT. Translating it yields CASSEAPPGQRTDTGELFF. Full variable domain (missing parts from reference TRBV2 and TRBJ2-2): EPEVTQTPSHQVTQMGQEVILRCVPISNHLYFYWYRQILGQKVEFLVSFYNNEISEKSEIFDDQFSVERPDGSNFTLKIRSTKLEDSAMYFCASSEAPPGQRTDTGELFFGEGSRLTVL.

CDR3 bases: TGTGCCAGCAGCGAGGGACTCGCGTACACCGGGGAGCTGTTTTTT. It specifies CASSEGLAYTGELFF. The chain joins TRBV28 to TRBJ2-2; perhaps TRBD2 as D (6 bases). V was cut by 6 bases and J by 3 bases, with 14 bases left in between. The germline gives CDR1 MDHEN, CDR2 SYDVKM. The CDR3 consists of 15 residues. Based on the CDR3 plus reference TRBV28 and TRBJ2-2, the full variable domain is DVKVTQSSRYLVKRTGEKVFLECVQDMDHENMFWYRQDPGLGLRLIYFSYDVKMKEKGDIPEGYSVSREKKERFSLILESASTNQTSMYLCASSEGLAYTGELFFGEGSRLTVL.

The chain recombines TRBV5-1 with TRBJ1-2; a weak D match, TRBD1 (5 bases). CDR3 length equals 16 residues. The V gene lost 0 bases and the J gene lost 6 bases, with 18 bases spanning the gap. Germline V gene sequence: CDR1 SGHRS, CDR2 YFSETQ. As DNA, the CDR3 is TGCGCCAGCAGCTTGGCCCAAGGTCCGGCAGGGCATGGCTACACCTTC. The encoded protein is CASSLAQGPAGHGYTF.

With respect to this clone: At one end, the junction sequence differs from germline, possibly due to a read error. This chain uses TRBV7-2 with TRBJ1-2, with 8 bases identical to TRBD1. CDR1 is SGHTA and CDR2 is FQGNSA in the germline V gene. The CDR3 runs to 15 residues. The CDR3 coding sequence is TGTGCCAGCAGCTTAAACAGGGGGGGAGGCTATAGCTACACCTTC. Translating it yields CASSLNRGGGYSYTF.

The CDR3 protein is CASSEQGGSEKLFF. In DNA, the CDR3 is TGTGCCAGCAGTGAGCAGGGGGGAAGCGAAAAACTGTTTTTT. This chain connects TRBV6-6 to TRBJ1-4; the match to TRBD1 covers 7 bases. The V gene's germline CDR1 is MNHNY and CDR2 SVGAGI (reference sequence). V dropped 5 bases and J dropped 8; count of bases not matched to a gene: 8. This CDR3 region has 14 residues.

The chain uses TRBV28 and TRBJ1-1, with D unresolved. CDR1 MDHEN and CDR2 SYDVKM come from the germline V gene. This CDR3 has 14 amino acids. The V end lost 7 bases, the J end lost 6 bases, and 18 bases lay between the germline ends. The CDR3 DNA follows: TGTGCCAGCACCTCGCGGGGAGGGAGGCCTGAAGCTTTCTTT. Translating gives CASTSRGGRPEAFF.

The rearrangement uses TRBV27 and TRBJ1-6, with D maybe TRBD1 (6 bases). This CDR3 region has 15 residues. With 10 bases removed from V and 4 bases from J, the gap between germline ends came to 17 bases. The germline V gene encodes CDR1 MNHEY and CDR2 SMNVEV (reference sequence). The CDR3 DNA follows: TGTGCCACCAAAACAGGGTCTGGGTATAATTCACCCCTCCACTTT. It is translated as CATKTGSGYNSPLHF.

Note on this clone: One junction end disagrees with the germline gene, perhaps due to a read error. This sequence joins TRBV7-7 and TRBJ2-5; possible D gene TRBD2, 5 bases. This CDR3 is built from 11 residues. From germline, CDR1 is SSHAT and CDR2 FNYEAQ (reference sequence). DNA of the CDR3: TGTGCTAGCAGCTCCAGCGGGACCCAGTACTTC. Protein sequence: CASSSSGTQYF. The full variable domain, in which reference TRBV7-7 and TRBJ2-5 provide the parts outside the CDR3, is GAGVSQSPRYKVTKRGQDVTLRCDPISSHATLYWYQQALGQGPEFLTYFNYEAQPDKSGLPSDRFSAERPEGSISTLTIQRTEQRDSAMYRCASSSSGTQYFGPGTRLLVL.

The V gene is TRBV27, the J gene TRBJ2-7; D gene uncertain. The V end was cut by 3 bases, the J end by 1 base, with 13 bases between. The CDR3 has 15 residues. Germline CDR1 MNHEY, CDR2 SMNVEV (reference sequence). CDR3 loop: CASSLWATTSYEQYF. The CDR3 DNA follows: TGTGCCAGCAGTTTGTGGGCCACCACTTCCTACGAGCAGTACTTC.

This clone was seen a few times. J is TRBJ1-2 and V is TRBV14; D is ambiguous. Germline V lookup: CDR1 SGHDN, CDR2 FVKESK. The CDR3 extends over 15 amino acids. Trimming removed 4 bases from V and 4 bases from J, with 16 bases in between. CDR3 loop: CASSLSARSIYGYTF. For the CDR3, the DNA is TGTGCCAGCAGCCTCTCCGCGCGTTCTATCTATGGCTACACCTTC.